This T cell receptor (beta chain) is drawn from a study of blood T cell repertoires in COVID-19. About the study: Samples taken during acute and convalescent COVID-19 were collected in the United States, Italy and Spain.

In the original workflow: Estimated nucleated cell counts came from reference gene primer amplification. Sequencing was performed with immunoSEQ multiplex PCR; in TCRdb, only in-frame clones are kept and a portion is missing. V, J and clone size are taken as reported in that table, and D and trimming were inferred from the DNA itself. This sample has about 440,000 clones, with 90% found just once. All enrollees were roughly 18 to 89 years old and from about 24 US areas. Trimming left V 1 base short and J 6 bases short, with 9 bases between. Germline CDR1 and CDR2: KGHSH and LQKENI. The CDR3 has 13 amino acids.

The rearrangement joins TRBV18 to TRBJ1-1, with a possible D match to TRBD1 (5 bases). Sequencing input: PBMCs or T cells enriched from blood (not recorded which). The receptor's source is a man aged 18 to 30 who had recovered from COVID-19. CDR3 DNA sequence: TGTGCCAGCTCACCACTCTTACAGGCTGAAGCTTTCTTT. Protein product: CASSPLLQAEAFF.